Included here is one T cell receptor beta chain sequence, with context. This sample stems from a study of response to subunit inactivated influenza vaccine. V was clipped by 4 bases and J by 3 bases; unmatched bases: 6. The CDR3 covers 14 residues. Per germline, CDR1 SGHDN and CDR2 FVKESK. TCRdb itself ran the RT-PCR reads through MiXCR, one entry per CDR3 protein. The data show about 650,000 distinct CDR3 sequences, 15% to 18% seen once. This specimen consisted of PBMCs from blood, obtained roughly 12 days after vaccination. The TCR sequence derives from a man in his fifties who received an inactivated influenza vaccine. This chain links TRBV14 with TRBJ2-7; TRBD1 matches at 7 bases. The CDR3 sequence is CASSLGQSLYEQYF. The CDR3 region has the DNA TGTGCCAGCAGCCTGGGACAGAGTCTCTACGAGCAGTACTTC. The whole variable domain, filled in from reference TRBV14 and TRBJ2-7, reads EAGVTQFPSHSVIEKGQTVTLRCDPISGHDNLYWYRRVMGKEIKFLLHFVKESKQDESGMPNNRFLAERTGGTYSTLKVQPAELEDSGVYFCASSLGQSLYEQYFGPGTRLTVT.